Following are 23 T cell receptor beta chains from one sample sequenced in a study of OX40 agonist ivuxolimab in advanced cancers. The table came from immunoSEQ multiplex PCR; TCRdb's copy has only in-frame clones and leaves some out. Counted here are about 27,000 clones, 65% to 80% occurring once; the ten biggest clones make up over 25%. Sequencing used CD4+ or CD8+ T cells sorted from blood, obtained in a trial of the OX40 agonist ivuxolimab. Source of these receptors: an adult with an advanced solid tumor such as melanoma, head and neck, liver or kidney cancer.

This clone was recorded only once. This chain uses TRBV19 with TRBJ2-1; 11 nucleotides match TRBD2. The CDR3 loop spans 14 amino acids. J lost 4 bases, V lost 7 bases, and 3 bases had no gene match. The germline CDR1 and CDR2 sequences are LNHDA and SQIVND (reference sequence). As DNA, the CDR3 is TGTGCCAGTAATCTAGCGGGGGGATACAATGAGCAGTTCTTC. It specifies CASNLAGGYNEQFF.

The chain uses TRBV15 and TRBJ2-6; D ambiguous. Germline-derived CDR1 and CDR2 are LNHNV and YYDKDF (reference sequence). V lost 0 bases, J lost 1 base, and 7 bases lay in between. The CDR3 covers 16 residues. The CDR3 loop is CATSRDKRSGANVLTF. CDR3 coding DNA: TGTGCCACCAGCAGAGATAAAAGATCTGGGGCCAACGTCCTGACTTTC.

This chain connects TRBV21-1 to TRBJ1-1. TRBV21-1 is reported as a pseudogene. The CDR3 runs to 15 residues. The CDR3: CASSIWGRMNTEAFF. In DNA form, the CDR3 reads TGTGCCAGCAGCATCTGGGGGAGGATGAACACTGAAGCTTTCTTT.

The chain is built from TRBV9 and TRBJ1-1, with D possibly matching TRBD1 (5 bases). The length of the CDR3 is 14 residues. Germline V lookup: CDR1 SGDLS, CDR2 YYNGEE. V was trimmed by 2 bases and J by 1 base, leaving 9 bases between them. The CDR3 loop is CASSVGTANTEAFF. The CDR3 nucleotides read TGTGCCAGCAGCGTTGGGACGGCGAACACTGAAGCTTTCTTT.

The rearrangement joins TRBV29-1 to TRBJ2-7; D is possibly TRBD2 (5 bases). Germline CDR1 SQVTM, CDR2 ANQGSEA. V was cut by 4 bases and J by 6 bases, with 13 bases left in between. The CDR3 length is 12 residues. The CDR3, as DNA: TGCAGCGTTGGTTTGGAGGACCGCGAGCAGTACTTC. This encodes CSVGLEDREQYF.

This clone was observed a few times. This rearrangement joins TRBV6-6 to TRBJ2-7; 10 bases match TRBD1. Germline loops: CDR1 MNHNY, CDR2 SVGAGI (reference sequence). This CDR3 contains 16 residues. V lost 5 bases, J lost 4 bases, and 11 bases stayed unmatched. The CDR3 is CASSATGQGMAYEQYF. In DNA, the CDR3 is TGTGCCAGCAGTGCCACGGGACAGGGGATGGCATACGAGCAGTACTTC.

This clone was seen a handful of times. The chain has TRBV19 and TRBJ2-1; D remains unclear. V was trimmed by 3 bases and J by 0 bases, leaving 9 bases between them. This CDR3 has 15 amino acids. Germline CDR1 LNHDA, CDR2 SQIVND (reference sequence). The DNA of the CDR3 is TGTGCCAGTAGTATTCCCGGGCTCTCCTACAATGAGCAGTTCTTC. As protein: CASSIPGLSYNEQFF.

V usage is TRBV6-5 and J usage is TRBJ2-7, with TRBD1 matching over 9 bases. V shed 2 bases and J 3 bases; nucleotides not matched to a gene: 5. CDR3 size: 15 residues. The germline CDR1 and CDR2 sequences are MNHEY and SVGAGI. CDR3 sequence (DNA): TGTGCCAGCAGTTACACGTTGGGACAGGGCTACGAGCAGTACTTC. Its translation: CASSYTLGQGYEQYF.

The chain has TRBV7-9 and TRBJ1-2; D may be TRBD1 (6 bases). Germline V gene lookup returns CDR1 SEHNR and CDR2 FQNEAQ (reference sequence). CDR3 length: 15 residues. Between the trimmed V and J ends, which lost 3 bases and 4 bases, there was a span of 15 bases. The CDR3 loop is CASSFAGVFGYGYTF. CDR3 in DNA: TGTGCCAGCAGCTTTGCAGGGGTTTTCGGCTATGGCTACACCTTC.

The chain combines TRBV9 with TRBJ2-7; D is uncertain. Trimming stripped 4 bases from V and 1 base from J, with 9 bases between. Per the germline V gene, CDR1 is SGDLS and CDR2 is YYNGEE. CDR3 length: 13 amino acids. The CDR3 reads CASSHADSYEQYF. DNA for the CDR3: TGTGCCAGCAGCCATGCCGATTCCTACGAGCAGTACTTC. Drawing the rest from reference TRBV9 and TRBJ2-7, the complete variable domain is DSGVTQTPKHLITATGQRVTLRCSPRSGDLSVYWYQQSLDQGLQFLIQYYNGEERAKGNILERFSAQQFPDLHSELNLSSLELGDSALYFCASSHADSYEQYFGPGTRLTVT.

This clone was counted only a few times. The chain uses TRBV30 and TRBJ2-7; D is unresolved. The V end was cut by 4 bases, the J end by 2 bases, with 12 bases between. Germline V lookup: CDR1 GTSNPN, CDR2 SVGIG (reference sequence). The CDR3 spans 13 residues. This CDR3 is CAWTGGVTYEQYF. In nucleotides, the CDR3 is TGTGCCTGGACAGGCGGCGTCACCTACGAGCAGTACTTC. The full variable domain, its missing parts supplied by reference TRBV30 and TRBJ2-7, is SQTIHQWPATLVQPVGSPLSLECTVEGTSNPNLYWYRQAAGRGLQLLFYSVGIGQISSEVPQNLSASRPQDRQFILSSKKLLLSDSGFYLCAWTGGVTYEQYFGPGTRLTVT.

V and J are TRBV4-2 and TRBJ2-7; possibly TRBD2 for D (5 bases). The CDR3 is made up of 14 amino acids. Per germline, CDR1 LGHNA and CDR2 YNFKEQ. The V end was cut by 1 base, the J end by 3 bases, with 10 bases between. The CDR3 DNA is TGTGCCAGCAGCCAAGGGGTTAGCGACTACGAGCAGTACTTC. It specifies CASSQGVSDYEQYF.

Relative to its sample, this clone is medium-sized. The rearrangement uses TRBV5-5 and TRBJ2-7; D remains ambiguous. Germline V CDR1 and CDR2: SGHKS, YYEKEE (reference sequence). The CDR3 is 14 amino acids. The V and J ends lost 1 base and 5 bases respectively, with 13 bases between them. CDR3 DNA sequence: TGTGCCAGCAGCTTGAGGCTTCTCATCCACGAGCAGTACTTC. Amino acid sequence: CASSLRLLIHEQYF.

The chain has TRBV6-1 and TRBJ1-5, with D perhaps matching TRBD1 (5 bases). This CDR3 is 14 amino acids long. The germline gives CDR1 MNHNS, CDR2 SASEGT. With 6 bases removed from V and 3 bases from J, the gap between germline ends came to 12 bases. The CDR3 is CASRVRVANQPQHF. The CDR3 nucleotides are TGTGCCAGCAGAGTCAGGGTGGCCAATCAGCCCCAGCATTTT.

CDR3 sequence reads: CASSLGRWLGNTQYF. The CDR3 coding sequence is TGTGCCAGCAGCTTAGGCAGGTGGCTGGGGAATACGCAGTATTTT. The chain joins TRBV7-8 to TRBJ2-3; D not resolved. V was shortened by 1 base and J by 7 bases, with 15 bases between the two germline ends. The CDR3 runs 15 residues. Looked up from germline, CDR1 is SGHVS and CDR2 is FQNEAQ.

The CDR3 loop reads CASSEPGRGNMELFF. The CDR3 DNA reads TGTGCCAGCAGTGAACCCGGAAGGGGAAATATGGAGCTGTTTTTT. The rearrangement uses TRBV2 and TRBJ2-2, with a possible D match to TRBD1 (5 bases). From germline, CDR1 is SNHLY and CDR2 FYNNEI. CDR3 length: 15 residues. V lost 2 bases to trimming and J lost 10 bases, with 17 bases between them.

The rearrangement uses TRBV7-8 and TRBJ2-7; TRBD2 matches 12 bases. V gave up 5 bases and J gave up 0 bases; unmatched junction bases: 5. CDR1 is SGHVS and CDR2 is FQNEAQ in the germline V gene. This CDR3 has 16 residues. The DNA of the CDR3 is TGTGCCAGCAGCCTCGGACTAGCGGGACTCTCCTACGAGCAGTACTTC. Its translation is CASSLGLAGLSYEQYF.

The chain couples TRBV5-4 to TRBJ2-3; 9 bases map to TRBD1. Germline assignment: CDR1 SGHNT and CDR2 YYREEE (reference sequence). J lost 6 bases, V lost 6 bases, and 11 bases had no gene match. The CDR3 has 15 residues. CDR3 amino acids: CASTGGTGGLDTQYF. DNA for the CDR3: TGTGCCAGCACCGGGGGAACAGGGGGCCTGGATACGCAGTATTTT. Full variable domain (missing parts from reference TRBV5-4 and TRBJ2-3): ETGVTQSPTHLIKTRGQQVTLRCSSQSGHNTVSWYQQALGQGPQFIFQYYREEENGRGNFPPRFSGLQFPNYSSELNVNALELDDSALYLCASTGGTGGLDTQYFGPGTRLTVL.

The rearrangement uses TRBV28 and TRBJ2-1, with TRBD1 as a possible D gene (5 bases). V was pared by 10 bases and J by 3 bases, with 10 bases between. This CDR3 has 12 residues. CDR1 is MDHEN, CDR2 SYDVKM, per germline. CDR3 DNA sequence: TGTGCCACCCACGACAGCTACAATGAGCAGTTCTTC. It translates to CATHDSYNEQFF.

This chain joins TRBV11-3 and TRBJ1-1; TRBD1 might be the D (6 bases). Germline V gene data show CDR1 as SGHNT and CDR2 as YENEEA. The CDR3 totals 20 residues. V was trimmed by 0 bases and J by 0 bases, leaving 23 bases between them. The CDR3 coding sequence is TGTGCCAGCAGCTTAGATTGGGCCCTAGGGCAGGGGCTTATGAACACTGAAGCTTTCTTT. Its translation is CASSLDWALGQGLMNTEAFF.

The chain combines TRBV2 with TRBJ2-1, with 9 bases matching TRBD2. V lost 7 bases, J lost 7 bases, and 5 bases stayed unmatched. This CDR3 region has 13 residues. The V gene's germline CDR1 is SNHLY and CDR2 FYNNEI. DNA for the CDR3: TGTGCCAGCATTAGCGGGAGAGGTAATGAGCAGTTCTTC. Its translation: CASISGRGNEQFF.

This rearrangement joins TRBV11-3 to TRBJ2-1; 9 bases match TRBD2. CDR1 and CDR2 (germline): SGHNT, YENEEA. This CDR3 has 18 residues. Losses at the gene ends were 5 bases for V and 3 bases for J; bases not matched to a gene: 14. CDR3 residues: CASSRGNTWTSDYNEQFF. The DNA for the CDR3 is TGTGCCAGCAGCAGAGGAAACACTTGGACTAGCGACTACAATGAGCAGTTCTTC.

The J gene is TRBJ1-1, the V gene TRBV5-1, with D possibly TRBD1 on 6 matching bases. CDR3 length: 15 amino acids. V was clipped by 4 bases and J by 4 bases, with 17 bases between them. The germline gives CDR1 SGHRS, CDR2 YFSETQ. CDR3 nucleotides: TGCGCCAGCAGCCAGGGAAACAGGGAGGGCACTGAAGCTTTCTTT. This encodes CASSQGNREGTEAFF.